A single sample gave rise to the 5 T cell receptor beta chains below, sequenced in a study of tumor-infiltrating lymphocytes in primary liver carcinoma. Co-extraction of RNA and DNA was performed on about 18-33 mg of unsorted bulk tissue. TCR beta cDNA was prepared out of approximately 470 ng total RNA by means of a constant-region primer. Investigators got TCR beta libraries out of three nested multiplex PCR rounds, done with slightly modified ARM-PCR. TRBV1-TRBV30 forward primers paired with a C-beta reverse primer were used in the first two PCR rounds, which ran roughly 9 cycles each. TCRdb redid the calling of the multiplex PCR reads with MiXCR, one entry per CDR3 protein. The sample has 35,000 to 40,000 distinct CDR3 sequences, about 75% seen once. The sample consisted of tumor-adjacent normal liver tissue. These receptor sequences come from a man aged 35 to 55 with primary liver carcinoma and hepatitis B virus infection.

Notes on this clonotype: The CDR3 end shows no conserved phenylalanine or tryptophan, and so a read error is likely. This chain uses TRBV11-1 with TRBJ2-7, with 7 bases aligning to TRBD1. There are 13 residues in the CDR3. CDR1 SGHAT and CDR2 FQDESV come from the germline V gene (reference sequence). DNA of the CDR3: TGTGACAGCAGGGGGAATCGATCCTACGAGCAGTACTTA. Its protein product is CDSRGNRSYEQYL.

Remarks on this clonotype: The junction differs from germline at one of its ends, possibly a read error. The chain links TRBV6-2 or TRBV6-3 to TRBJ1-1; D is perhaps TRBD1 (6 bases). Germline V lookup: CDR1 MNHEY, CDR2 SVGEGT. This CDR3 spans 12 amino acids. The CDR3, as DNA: TGTATCAGCGGGACACGTAACACTGTAGCTTTCTTT. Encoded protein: CISGTRNTVAFF.

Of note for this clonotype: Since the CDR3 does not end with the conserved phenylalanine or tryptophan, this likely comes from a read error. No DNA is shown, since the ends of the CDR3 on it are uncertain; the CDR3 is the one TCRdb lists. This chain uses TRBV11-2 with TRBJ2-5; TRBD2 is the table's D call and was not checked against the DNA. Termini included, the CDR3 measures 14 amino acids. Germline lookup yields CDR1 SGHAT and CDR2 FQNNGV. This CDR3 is CASSLESSGSRDCL.

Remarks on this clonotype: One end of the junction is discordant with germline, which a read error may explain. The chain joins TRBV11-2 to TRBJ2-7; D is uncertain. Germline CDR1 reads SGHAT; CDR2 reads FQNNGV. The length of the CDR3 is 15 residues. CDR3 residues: CASNLGTGLNYEQYF. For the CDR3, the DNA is TGTGCCAGCAACTTAGGAACGGGTCTTAACTACGAGCAGTACTTC.

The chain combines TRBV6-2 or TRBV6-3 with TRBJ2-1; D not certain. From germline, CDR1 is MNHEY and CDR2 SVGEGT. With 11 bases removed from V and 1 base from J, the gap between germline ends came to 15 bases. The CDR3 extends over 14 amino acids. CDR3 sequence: CADSADESYNEQFF. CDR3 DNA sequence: TGTGCCGACTCGGCGGACGAGTCCTACAATGAGCAGTTCTTC.